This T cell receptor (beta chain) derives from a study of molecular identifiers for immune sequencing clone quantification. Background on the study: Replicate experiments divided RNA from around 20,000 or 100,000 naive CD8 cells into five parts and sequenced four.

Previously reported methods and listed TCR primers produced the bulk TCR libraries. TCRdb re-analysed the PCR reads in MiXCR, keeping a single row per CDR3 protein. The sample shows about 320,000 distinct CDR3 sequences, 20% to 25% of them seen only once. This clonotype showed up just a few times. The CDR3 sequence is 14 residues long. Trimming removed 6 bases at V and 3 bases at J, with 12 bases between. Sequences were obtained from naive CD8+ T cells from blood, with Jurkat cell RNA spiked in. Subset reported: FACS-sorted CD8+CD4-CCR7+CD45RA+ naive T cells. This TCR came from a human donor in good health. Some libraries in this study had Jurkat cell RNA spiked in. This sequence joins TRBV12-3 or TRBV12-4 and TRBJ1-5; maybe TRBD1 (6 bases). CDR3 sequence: CASSAGQFNQPQHF. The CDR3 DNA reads TGTGCCAGCAGCGCTGGACAGTTCAATCAGCCCCAGCATTTT.